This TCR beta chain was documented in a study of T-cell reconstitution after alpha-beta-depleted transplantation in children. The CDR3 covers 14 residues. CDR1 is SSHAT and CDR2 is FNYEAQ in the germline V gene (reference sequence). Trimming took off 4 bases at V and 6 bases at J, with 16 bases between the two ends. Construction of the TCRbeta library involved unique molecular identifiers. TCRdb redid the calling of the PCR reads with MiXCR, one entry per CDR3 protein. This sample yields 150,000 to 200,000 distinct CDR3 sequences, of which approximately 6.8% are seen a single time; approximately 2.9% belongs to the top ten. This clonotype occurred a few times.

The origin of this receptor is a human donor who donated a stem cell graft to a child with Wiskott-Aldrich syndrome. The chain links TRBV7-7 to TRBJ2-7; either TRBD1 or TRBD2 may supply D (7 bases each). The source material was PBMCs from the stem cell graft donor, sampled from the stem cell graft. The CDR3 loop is CASSSLPGGGEQYF. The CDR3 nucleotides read TGTGCCAGCAGCTCCCTCCCAGGGGGGGGCGAGCAGTACTTC.